A selection of T cell receptor beta chains follows, all from one sample in a study of blood T cell repertoires in COVID-19. Here immunoSEQ multiplex PCR was the method, and the copy in TCRdb shows in-frame clones only, minus some. This table has under 100,000 clones, around nine tenths appearing once. What was sequenced was peripheral blood. These receptors were obtained from a man under 40 with acute or convalescent COVID-19. Each CDR3 is given with its conserved first and last residue. Each record gives: V gene, CDR3 protein.

v_call: TRBV28
cdr3_aa: CASSPAGGIWTDTQYF

v_call: TRBV7-9
cdr3_aa: CASSLAHQGGITDTQYF

v_call: TRBV9
cdr3_aa: CASSVSGHQETQYF

v_call: TRBV4-1
cdr3_aa: CASRRLAGDTQYF

v_call: TRBV30
cdr3_aa: CAWSSGRGYSGSKFF

v_call: TRBV6-2/TRBV6-3
cdr3_aa: CASSYLQETQYF

v_call: TRBV2
cdr3_aa: CASSEDTGDRRDTEAFF

v_call: TRBV11-2
cdr3_aa: CASSLALGQQETQYF

v_call: TRBV28
cdr3_aa: CASSFPGLAGGKEGKNIQYF

v_call: TRBV30
cdr3_aa: CAWSSGGIQPQHF

v_call: TRBV7-2
cdr3_aa: CASSLRQGLGNEQFF

v_call: TRBV9
cdr3_aa: CASSGTDNYEQYF

v_call: TRBV24-1
cdr3_aa: CATSEVGTDTQYF

v_call: TRBV19
cdr3_aa: CATKGLGSSYEQYF

v_call: TRBV28
cdr3_aa: CASSSQGSEAFF

v_call: TRBV11-2
cdr3_aa: CASSSTGHTTGELFF

v_call: TRBV7-9
cdr3_aa: CASADRGNQPQHF

v_call: TRBV7-8
cdr3_aa: CASSWGQGAYEQYF

v_call: TRBV28
cdr3_aa: CASSLQLAGLQPQHF

v_call: TRBV7-3
cdr3_aa: CASSLKVLYRGQGSYEQYF

v_call: TRBV3-1/TRBV3-2
cdr3_aa: CASSQGLQETQYF

v_call: TRBV5-1
cdr3_aa: CASSFQAGTDYGYTF

v_call: TRBV3-1/TRBV3-2
cdr3_aa: CASSHPRLAGGTGTQYF

v_call: TRBV19
cdr3_aa: CASTPRGTGGSDTQYF

v_call: TRBV3-1/TRBV3-2
cdr3_aa: CASRQGREQYF

v_call: TRBV28
cdr3_aa: CASKEGGGTDTQYF

v_call: TRBV5-4
cdr3_aa: CASSPVLGLGLETQYF

v_call: TRBV10-1
cdr3_aa: CASSRQVQNEKLFF

v_call: TRBV28
cdr3_aa: CASRDLGWGGPYEQYF

v_call: TRBV5-6
cdr3_aa: CASSFQVPHEQYF

v_call: TRBV19
cdr3_aa: CASSIGGNNFNQPQHF

v_call: TRBV5-1
cdr3_aa: CASSTGQHEKLFF

v_call: TRBV5-6
cdr3_aa: CASSLEGHFTDTQYF

v_call: TRBV6-1
cdr3_aa: CASSPRAGEPNIQYF

v_call: TRBV27
cdr3_aa: CASSRTGFPNEKLFF